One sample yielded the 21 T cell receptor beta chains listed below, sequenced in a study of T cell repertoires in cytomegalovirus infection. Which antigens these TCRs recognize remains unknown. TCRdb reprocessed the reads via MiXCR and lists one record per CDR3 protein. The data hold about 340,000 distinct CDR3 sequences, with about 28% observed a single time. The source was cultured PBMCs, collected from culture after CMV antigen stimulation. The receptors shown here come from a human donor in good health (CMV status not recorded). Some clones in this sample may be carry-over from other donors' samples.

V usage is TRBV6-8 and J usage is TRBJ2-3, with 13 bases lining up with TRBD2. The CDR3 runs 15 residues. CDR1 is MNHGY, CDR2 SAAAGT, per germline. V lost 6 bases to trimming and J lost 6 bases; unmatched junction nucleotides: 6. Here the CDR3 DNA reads TGTGCCAGCAGCGGACTAGCGGGGGCCCGGGATACGCAGTATTTT. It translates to CASSGLAGARDTQYF.

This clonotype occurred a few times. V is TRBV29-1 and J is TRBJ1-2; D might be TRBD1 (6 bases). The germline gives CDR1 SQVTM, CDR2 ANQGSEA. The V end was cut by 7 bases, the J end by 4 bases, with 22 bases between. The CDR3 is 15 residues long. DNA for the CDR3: TGCAGCGCTACCATGACAGGCAGGCCTTCCTATGGCTACACCTTC. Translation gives CSATMTGRPSYGYTF. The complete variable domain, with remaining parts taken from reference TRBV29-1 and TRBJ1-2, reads SAVISQKPSRDICQRGTSLTIQCQVDSQVTMMFWYRQQPGQSLTLIATANQGSEATYESGFVIDKFPISRPNLTFSTLTVSNMSPEDSSIYLCSATMTGRPSYGYTFGSGTRLTVV.

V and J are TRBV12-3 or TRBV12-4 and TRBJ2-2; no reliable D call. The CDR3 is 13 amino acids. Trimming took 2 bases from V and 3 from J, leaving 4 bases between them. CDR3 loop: CASSLQYTGELFF. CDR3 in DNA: TGTGCCAGCAGTTTACAGTACACCGGGGAGCTGTTTTTT.

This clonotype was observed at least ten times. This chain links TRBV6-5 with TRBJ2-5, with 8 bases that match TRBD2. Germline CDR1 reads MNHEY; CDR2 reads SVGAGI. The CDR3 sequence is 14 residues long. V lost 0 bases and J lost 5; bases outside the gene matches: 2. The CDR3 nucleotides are TGTGCCAGCAGTTACTCGGGCGGGAGGGAGACCCAGTACTTC. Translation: CASSYSGGRETQYF.

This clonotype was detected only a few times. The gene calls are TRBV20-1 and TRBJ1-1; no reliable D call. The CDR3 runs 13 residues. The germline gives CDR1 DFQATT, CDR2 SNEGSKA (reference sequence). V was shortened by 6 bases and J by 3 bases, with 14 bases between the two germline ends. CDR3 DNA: TGCAGTGCCAGCGAGAGGGAGGACACTGAAGCTTTCTTT. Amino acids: CSASEREDTEAFF.

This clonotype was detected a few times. The CDR3 coding sequence is TGTGCCAGTAGAAAGACAGGATCTAACTATGGCTACACCTTC. Its translation: CASRKTGSNYGYTF. The chain links TRBV19 to TRBJ1-2, with a tentative D call TRBD1 (6 bases). The V gene lost 6 bases and the J gene lost 0 bases, with 11 bases spanning the gap. This CDR3 spans 14 amino acids. Per germline, CDR1 LNHDA and CDR2 SQIVND (reference sequence).

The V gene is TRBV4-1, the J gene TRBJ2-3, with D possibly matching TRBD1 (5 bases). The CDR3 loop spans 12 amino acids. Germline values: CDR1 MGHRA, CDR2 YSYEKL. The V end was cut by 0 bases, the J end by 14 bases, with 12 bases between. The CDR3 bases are TGCGCCAGCAGCCAAGATCAAGGGGTTCGGTATTTT. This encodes CASSQDQGVRYF.

The CDR3 is CASTTSAGANVLTF. The DNA for the CDR3 is TGTGCCAGCACTACTTCAGCTGGGGCCAACGTCCTGACTTTC. The chain combines TRBV2 with TRBJ2-6; D uncertain. CDR1 SNHLY and CDR2 FYNNEI come from the germline V gene. The CDR3 runs 14 residues. Trimming took 7 bases from V and 2 from J, leaving 9 bases between them.

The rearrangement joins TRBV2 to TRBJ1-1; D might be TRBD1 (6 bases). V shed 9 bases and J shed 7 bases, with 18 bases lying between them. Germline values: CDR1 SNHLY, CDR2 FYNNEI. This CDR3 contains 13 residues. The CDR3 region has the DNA TGTGCCAGTCAGGCAGGGGTGCAGGGTGAAGCTTTCTTT. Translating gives CASQAGVQGEAFF. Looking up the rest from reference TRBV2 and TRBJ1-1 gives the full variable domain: EPEVTQTPSHQVTQMGQEVILRCVPISNHLYFYWYRQILGQKVEFLVSFYNNEISEKSEIFDDQFSVERPDGSNFTLKIRSTKLEDSAMYFCASQAGVQGEAFFGQGTRLTVV.

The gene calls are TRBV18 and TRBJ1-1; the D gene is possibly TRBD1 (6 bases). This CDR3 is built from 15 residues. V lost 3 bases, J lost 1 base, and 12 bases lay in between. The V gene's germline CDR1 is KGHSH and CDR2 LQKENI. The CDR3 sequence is CASSPSQGTNTEAFF. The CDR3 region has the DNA TGTGCCAGCTCACCTAGTCAGGGGACGAACACTGAAGCTTTCTTT. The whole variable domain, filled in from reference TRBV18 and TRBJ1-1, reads NAGVMQNPRHLVRRRGQEARLRCSPMKGHSHVYWYRQLPEEGLKFMVYLQKENIIDESGMPKERFSAEFPKEGPSILRIQQVVRGDSAAYFCASSPSQGTNTEAFFGQGTRLTVV.

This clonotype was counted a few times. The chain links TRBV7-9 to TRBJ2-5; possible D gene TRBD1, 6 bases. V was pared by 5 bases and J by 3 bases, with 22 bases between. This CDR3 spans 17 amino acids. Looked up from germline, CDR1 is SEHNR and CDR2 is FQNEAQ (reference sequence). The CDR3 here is CASSPTTGEEGEETQYF. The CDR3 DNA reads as TGTGCCAGCAGCCCGACGACAGGAGAAGAGGGGGAAGAGACCCAGTACTTC.

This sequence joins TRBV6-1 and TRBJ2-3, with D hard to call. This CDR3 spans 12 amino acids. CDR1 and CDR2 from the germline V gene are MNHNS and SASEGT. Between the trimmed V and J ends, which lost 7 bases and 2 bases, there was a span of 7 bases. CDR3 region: CASIGNTDTQYF. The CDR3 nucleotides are TGTGCCAGCATAGGGAACACAGATACGCAGTATTTT.

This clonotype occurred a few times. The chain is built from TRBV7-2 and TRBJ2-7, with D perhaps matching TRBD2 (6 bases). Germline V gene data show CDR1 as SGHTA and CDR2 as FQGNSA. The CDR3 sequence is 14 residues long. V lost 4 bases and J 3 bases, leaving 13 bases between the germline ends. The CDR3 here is CASSSGTLSYEQYF. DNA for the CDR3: TGTGCCAGCAGCTCCGGGACTTTAAGCTACGAGCAGTACTTC. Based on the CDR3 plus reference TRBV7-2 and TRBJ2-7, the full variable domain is GAGVSQSPSNKVTEKGKDVELRCDPISGHTALYWYRQSLGQGLEFLIYFQGNSAPDKSGLPSDRFSAERTGGSVSTLTIQRTQQEDSAVYLCASSSGTLSYEQYFGPGTRLTVT.

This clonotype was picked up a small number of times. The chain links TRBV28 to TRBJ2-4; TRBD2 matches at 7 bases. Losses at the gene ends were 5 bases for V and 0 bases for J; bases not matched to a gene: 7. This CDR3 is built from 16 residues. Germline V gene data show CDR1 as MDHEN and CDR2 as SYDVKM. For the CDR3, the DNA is TGTGCCAGCAGTCCGCCTAGCGGAAAAGCCAAAAACATTCAGTACTTC. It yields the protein CASSPPSGKAKNIQYF.

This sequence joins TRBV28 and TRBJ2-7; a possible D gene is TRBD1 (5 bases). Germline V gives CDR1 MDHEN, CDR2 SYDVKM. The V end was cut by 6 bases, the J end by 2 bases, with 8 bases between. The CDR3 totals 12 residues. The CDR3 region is CASRTATYEQYF. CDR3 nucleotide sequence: TGTGCCAGCAGGACAGCTACCTACGAGCAGTACTTC.

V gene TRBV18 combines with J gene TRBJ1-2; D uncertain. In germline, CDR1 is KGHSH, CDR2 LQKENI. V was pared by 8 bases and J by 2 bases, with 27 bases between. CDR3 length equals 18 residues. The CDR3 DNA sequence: TGTGCCAGCGGTCCAAGTGCGGCGACACCCTTCGTCAACTATGGCTACACCTTC. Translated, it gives CASGPSAATPFVNYGYTF.

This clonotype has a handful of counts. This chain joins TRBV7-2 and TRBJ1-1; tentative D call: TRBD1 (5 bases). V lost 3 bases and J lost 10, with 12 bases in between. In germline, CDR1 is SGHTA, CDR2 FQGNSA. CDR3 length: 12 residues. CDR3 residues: CASSFLGQGAFF. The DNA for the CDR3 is TGTGCCAGCAGCTTTCTGGGGCAGGGAGCTTTCTTT.

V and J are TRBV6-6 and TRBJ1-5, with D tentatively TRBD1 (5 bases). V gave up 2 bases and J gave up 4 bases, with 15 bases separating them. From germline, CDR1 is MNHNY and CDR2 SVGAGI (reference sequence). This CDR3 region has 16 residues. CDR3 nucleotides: TGTGCCAGCAGTTACAATCAGGGAGTTGGTAATCAGCCCCAGCATTTT. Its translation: CASSYNQGVGNQPQHF.

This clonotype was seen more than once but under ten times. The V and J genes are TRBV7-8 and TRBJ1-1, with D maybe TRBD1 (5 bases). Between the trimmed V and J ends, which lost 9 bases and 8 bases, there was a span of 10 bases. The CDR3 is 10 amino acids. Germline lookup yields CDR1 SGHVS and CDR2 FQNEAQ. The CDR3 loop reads CARGGVEAFF. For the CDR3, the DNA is TGTGCCAGGGGGGGGGTAGAAGCTTTCTTT. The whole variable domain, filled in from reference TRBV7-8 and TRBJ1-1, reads GAGVSQSPRYKVAKRGQDVALRCDPISGHVSLFWYQQALGQGPEFLTYFQNEAQLDKSGLPSDRFFAERPEGSVSTLKIQRTQQEDSAVYLCARGGVEAFFGQGTRLTVV.

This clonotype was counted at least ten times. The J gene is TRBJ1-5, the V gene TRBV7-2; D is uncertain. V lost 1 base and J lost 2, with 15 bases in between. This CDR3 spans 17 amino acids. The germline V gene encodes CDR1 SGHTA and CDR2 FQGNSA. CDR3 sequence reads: CASSLVVMGGGNQPQHF. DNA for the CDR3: TGTGCCAGCAGCTTAGTGGTGATGGGTGGGGGCAATCAGCCCCAGCATTTT.

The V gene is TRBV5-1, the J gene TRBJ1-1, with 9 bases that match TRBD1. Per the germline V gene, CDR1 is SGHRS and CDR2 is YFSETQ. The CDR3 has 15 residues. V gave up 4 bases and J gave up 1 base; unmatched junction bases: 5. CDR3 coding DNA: TGCGCCAGCAGCAGCGGACAGGGGACGAACACTGAAGCTTTCTTT. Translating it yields CASSSGQGTNTEAFF.